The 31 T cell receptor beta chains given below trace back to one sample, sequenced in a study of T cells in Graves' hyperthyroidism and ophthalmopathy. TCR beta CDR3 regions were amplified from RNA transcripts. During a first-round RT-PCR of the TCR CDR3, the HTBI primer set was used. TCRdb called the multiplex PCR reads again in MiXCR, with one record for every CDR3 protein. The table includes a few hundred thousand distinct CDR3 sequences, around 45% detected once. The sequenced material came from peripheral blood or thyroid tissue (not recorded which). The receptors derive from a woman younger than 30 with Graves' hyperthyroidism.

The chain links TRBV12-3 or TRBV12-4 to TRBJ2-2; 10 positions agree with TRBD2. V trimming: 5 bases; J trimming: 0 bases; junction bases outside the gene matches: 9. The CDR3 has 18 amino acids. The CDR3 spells CASSRRVSGRTNTGELFF. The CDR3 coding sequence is TGTGCCAGCAGTCGCCGGGTTAGCGGGAGGACGAACACCGGGGAGCTGTTTTTT.

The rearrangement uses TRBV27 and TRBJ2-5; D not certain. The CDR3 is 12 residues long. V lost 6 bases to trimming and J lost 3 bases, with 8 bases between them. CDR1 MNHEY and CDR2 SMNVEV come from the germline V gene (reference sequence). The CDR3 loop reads CASSRNKETQYF. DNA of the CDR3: TGTGCCAGCAGCCGGAATAAAGAGACCCAGTACTTC.

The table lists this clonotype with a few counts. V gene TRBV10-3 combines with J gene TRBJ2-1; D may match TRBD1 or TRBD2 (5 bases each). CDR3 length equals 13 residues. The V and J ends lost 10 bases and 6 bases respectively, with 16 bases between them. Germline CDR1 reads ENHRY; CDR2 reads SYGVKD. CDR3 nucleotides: TGTGCCACACAACCCCGGGACGGCAATGAGCAGTTCTTC. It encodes CATQPRDGNEQFF.

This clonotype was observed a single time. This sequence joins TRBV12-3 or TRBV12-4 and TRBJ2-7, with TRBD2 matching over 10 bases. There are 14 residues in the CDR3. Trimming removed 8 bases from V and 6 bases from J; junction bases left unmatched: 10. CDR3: CASDHSSGRAEQYF. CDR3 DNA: TGTGCCAGCGACCACTCGAGCGGGAGGGCCGAGCAGTACTTC.

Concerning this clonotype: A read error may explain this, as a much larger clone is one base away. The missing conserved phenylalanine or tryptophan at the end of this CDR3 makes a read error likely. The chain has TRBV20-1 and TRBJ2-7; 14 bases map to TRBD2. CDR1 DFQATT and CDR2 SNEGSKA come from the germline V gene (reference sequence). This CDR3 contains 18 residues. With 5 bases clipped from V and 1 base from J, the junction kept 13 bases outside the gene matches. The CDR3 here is CSAEDGGTSGRGSYEQYL. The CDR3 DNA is TGCAGTGCTGAGGACGGCGGGACTAGCGGGAGAGGGTCCTACGAGCAGTACCTC.

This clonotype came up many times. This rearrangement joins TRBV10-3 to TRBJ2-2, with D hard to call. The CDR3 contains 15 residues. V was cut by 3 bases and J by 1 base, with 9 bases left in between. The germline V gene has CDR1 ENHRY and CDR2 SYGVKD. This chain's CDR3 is CAISDGDLNTGELFF. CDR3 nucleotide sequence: TGTGCCATCAGTGACGGCGATTTGAACACCGGGGAGCTGTTTTTT.

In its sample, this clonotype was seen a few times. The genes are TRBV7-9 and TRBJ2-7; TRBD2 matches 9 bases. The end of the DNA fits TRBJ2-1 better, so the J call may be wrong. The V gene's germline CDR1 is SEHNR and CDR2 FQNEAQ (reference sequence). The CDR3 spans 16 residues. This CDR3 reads CASSQPFRSGRPEQFF. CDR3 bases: TGTGCCAGCAGCCAACCATTTCGGAGCGGGAGGCCTGAGCAGTTCTTC.

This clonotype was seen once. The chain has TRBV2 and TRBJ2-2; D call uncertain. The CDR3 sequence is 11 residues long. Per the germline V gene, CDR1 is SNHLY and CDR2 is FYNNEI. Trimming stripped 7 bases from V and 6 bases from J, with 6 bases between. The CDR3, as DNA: TGTGCCAGCACCAGACCCGGGGAGCTGTTTTTT. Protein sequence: CASTRPGELFF.

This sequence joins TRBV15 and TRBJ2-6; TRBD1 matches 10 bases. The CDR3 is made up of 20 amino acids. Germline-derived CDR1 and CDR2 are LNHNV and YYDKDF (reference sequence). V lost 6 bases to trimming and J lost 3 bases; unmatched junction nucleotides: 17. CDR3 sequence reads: CATSPVPGQGKLFGANVLTF. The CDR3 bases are TGTGCCACCAGTCCCGTTCCGGGACAGGGGAAGCTTTTTGGGGCCAACGTCCTGACTTTC.

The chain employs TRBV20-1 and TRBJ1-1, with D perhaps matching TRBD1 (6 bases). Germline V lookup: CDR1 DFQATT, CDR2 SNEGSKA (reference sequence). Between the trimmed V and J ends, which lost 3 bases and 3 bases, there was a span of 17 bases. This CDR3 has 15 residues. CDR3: CSARDSALLDTEAFF. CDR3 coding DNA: TGCAGTGCTAGGGACAGCGCTTTATTGGACACTGAAGCTTTCTTT.

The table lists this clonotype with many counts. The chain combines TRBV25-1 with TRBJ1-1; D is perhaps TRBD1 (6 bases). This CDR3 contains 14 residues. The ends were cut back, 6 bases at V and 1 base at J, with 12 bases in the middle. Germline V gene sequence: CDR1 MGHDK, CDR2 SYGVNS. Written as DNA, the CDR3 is TGTGCCAGCAGGAACTCCAGGGGGAACACTGAAGCTTTCTTT. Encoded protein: CASRNSRGNTEAFF.

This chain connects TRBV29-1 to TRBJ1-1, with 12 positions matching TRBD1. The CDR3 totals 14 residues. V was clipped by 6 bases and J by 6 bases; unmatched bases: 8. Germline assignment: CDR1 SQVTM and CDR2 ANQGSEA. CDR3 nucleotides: TGCAGCGTACTCCCGGGACAGGGGGCTTCTGAAGCTTTCTTT. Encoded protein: CSVLPGQGASEAFF.

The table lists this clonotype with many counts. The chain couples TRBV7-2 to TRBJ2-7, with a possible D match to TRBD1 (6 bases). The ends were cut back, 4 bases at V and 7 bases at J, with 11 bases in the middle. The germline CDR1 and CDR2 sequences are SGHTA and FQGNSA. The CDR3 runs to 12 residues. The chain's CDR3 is CASSSQGSEQYF. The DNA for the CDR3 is TGTGCCAGCAGCTCGCAGGGGTCAGAGCAGTACTTC.

The CDR3: CSARVGSGAASYEQYF. CDR3 DNA: TGCAGCGCCCGGGTTGGAAGCGGGGCGGCATCCTACGAGCAGTACTTC. The chain is built from TRBV29-1 and TRBJ2-7; 7 bases map to TRBD2. Germline-derived CDR1 and CDR2 are SQVTM and ANQGSEA. CDR3 length: 16 residues. J gave up 1 base and V 7 bases, and 16 bases lay outside the gene matches.

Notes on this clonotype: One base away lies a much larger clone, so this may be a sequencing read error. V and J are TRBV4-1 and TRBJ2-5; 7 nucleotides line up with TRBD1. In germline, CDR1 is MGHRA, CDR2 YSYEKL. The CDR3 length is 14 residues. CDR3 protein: CASGQGTAKETQYF. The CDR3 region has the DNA TGCGCCAGCGGCCAAGGGACAGCAAAAGAGACCCAGTACTTC.

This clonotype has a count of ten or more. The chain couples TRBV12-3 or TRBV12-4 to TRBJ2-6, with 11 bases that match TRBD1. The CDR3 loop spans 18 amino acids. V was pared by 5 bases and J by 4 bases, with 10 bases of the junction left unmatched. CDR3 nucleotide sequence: TGTGCCAGCAGTCCAGACCCGGACAGGGGGCCGGGGGCCAACGTCCTGACTTTC. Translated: CASSPDPDRGPGANVLTF.

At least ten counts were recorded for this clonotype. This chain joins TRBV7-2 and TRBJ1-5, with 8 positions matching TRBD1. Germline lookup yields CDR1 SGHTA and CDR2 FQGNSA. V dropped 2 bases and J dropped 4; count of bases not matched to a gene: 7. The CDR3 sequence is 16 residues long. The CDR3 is CASSLSRDRQNQPQHF. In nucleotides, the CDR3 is TGTGCCAGCAGCTTATCACGGGACAGGCAAAATCAGCCCCAGCATTTT.

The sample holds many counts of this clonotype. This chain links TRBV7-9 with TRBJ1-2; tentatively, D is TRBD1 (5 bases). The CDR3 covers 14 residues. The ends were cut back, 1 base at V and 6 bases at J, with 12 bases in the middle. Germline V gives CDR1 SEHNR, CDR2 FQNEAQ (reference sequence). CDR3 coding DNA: TGTGCCAGCAGCTTAGGGACAAGGGAAGATGGCTACACCTTC. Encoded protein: CASSLGTREDGYTF. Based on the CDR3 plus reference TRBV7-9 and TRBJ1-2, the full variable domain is DTGVSQNPRHKITKRGQNVTFRCDPISEHNRLYWYRQTLGQGPEFLTYFQNEAQLEKSRLLSDRFSAERPKGSFSTLEIQRTEQGDSAMYLCASSLGTREDGYTFGSGTRLTVV.

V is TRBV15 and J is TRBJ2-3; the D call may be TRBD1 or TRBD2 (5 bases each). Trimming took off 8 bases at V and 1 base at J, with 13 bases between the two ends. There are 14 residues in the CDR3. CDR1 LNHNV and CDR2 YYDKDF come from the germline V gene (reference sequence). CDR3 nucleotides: TGTGCCACCGAGAGGGGTAGCGGCACAGATACGCAGTATTTT. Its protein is CATERGSGTDTQYF.

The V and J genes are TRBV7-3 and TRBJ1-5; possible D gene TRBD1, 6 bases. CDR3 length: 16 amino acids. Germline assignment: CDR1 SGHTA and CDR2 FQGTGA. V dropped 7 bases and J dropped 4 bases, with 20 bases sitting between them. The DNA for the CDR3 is TGTGCCAGCACTTTCGACCAAAACAGGGTTAATCAGCCCCAGCATTTT. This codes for CASTFDQNRVNQPQHF.

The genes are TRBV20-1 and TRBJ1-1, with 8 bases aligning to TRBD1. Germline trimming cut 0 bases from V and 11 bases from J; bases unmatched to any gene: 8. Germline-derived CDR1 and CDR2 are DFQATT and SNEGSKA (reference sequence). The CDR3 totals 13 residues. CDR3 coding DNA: TGCAGTGCTAGAGAGGCAGGGGGCGATGAGGCTTTCTTT. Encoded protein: CSAREAGGDEAFF.

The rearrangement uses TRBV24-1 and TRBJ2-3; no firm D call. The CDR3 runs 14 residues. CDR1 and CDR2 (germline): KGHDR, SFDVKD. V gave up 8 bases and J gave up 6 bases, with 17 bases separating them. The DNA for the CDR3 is TGTGCCACCAACGGCGGTAACGATTTGGATACGCAGTATTTT. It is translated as CATNGGNDLDTQYF.

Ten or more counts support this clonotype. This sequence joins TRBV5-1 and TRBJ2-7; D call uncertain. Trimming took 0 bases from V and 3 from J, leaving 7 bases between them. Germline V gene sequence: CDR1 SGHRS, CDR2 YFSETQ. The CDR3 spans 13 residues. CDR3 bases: TGCGCCAGCAGCTTGGGCGACGACTACGAGCAGTACTTC. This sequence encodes CASSLGDDYEQYF.

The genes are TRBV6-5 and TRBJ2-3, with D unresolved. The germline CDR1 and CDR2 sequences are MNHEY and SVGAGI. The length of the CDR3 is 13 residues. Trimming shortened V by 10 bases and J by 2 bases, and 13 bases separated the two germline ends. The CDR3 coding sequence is TGTGCCACTACAAGCCCTCTCACAGATACGCAGTATTTT. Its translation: CATTSPLTDTQYF.

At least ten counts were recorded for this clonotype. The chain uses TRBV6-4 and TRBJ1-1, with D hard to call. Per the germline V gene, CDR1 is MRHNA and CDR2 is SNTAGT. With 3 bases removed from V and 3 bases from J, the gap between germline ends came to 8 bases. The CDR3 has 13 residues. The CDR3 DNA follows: TGTGCCAGCAGTGAGGCAAGGGACACTGAAGCTTTCTTT. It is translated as CASSEARDTEAFF.

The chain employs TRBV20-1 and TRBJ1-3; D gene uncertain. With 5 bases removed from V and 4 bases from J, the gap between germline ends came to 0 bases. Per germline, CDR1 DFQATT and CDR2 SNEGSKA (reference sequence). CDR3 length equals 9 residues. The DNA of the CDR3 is TGCAGTGCTGGAAACACCATATATTTT. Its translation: CSAGNTIYF.

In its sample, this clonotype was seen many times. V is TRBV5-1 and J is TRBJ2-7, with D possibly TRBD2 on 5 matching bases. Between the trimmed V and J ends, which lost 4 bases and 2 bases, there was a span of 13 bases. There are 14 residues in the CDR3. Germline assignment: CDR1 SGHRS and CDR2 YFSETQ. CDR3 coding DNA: TGCGCCAGCAGCGTGGAGGAGGCAACCTACGAGCAGTACTTC. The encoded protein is CASSVEEATYEQYF.

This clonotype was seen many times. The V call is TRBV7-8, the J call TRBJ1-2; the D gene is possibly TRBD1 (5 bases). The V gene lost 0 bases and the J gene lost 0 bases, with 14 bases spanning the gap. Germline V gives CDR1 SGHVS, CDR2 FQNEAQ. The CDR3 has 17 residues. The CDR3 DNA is TGTGCCAGCAGCTTAGCGGGGCAAAGGATCTCTAACTATGGCTACACCTTC. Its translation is CASSLAGQRISNYGYTF.

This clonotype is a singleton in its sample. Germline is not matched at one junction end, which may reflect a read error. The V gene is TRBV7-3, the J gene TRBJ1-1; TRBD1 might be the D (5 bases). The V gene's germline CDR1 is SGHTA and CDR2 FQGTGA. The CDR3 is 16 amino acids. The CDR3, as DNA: TGTGCCAGCAGCCGAGCATGGGAGGACATGAACACTAAAGCTTTCTTT. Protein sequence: CASSRAWEDMNTKAFF. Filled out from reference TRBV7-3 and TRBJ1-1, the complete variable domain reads GAGVSQTPSNKVTEKGKYVELRCDPISGHTALYWYRQSLGQGPEFLIYFQGTGAADDSGLPNDRFFAVRPEGSVSTLKIQRTERGDSAVYLCASSRAWEDMNTKAFFGQGTRLTVV.

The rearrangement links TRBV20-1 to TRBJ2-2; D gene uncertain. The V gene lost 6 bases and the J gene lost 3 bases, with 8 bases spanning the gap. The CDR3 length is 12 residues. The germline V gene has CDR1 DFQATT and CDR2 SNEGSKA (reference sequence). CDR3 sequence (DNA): TGCAGTGCCCCAATGGACACCGGGGAGCTGTTTTTT. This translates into CSAPMDTGELFF.

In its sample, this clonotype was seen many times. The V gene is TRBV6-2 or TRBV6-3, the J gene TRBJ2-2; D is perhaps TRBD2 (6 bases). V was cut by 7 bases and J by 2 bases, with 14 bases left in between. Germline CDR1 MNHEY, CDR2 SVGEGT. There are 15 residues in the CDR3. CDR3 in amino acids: CASTDGTHNTGELFF. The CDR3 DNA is TGTGCCAGCACAGACGGGACTCATAACACCGGGGAGCTGTTTTTT.